These 20 T cell receptor beta chains came from one sample sequenced in a study of CD8 T cell repertoires and HIV-1 epitope variants. Antigens of these TCRs are unknown. Data came from immunoSEQ multiplex PCR; TCRdb stores just in-frame clones and leaves some out. The repertoire has about 4,900 clones, roughly 70% of them found once; the top ten carry roughly two fifths. The sample was cultured CD8+ T cells derived from PBMCs. The source is a male donor with HIV.

Only a few counts were recorded for this clone. The rearrangement links TRBV9 to TRBJ2-3, with a possible D match to TRBD1 (6 bases). V was clipped by 4 bases and J by 4 bases, with 25 bases between them. The CDR3 contains 18 residues. The germline CDR1 and CDR2 sequences are SGDLS and YYNGEE. CDR3 coding DNA: TGTGCCAGCAGCATGCCCGGTCCCGGACAGATATCTGCAGATACGCAGTATTTT. Protein: CASSMPGPGQISADTQYF.

This clone was seen a few times. This sequence joins TRBV5-1 and TRBJ1-1; 9 positions agree with TRBD1. In germline, CDR1 is SGHRS, CDR2 YFSETQ. J was trimmed by 4 bases and V by 2 bases; bases with no gene match: 9. The CDR3 totals 16 residues. The CDR3 sequence: CASSLIRQGGSTEAFF. CDR3 DNA sequence: TGCGCCAGCAGCTTAATCCGACAGGGGGGGAGCACTGAAGCTTTCTTT.

V gene TRBV7-9 combines with J gene TRBJ2-7; 10 nucleotides line up with TRBD1. Germline V gene data show CDR1 as SEHNR and CDR2 as FQNEAQ (reference sequence). The length of the CDR3 is 14 residues. V was pared by 5 bases and J by 3 bases, with 4 bases of the junction left unmatched. The chain's CDR3 is CASSETGGVYEQYF. The CDR3 DNA reads as TGTGCCAGCAGCGAGACAGGGGGCGTCTACGAGCAGTACTTC.

The chain is built from TRBV23-1 and TRBJ2-1; 14 nucleotides agree with TRBD2. TRBV23-1 is identified as an open reading frame with a role that is uncertain. The CDR3 runs to 16 residues. J gave up 14 bases and V 7 bases, and 16 bases lay outside the gene matches. The CDR3 DNA is TGCGCCAGCACCTGGGCTCGACTAGCGGGAGGGCCGGTAGAGTTCTTC. Translated, it gives CASTWARLAGGPVEFF.

This clone was seen once. The V gene is TRBV4-2, the J gene TRBJ1-2, with D maybe TRBD1 (5 bases). Germline-derived CDR1 and CDR2 are LGHNA and YNFKEQ. This CDR3 has 13 residues. Deletions cut 5 bases from V and 3 bases from J, with 10 bases between. In nucleotides, the CDR3 is TGTGCCAGCAGCTTTCGGGGGGACTATGGCTACACCTTC. Translation: CASSFRGDYGYTF.

This sequence joins TRBV4-3 and TRBJ1-1; TRBD1 matches at 8 bases. The CDR3 is 13 amino acids. Germline CDR1 reads LGHNA; CDR2 reads YSLEER. J lost 8 bases, V lost 4 bases, and 6 bases had no gene match. The CDR3 bases are TGCGCCAGCAGCCGTTTACAGGGGGAGGAAGCTTTCTTT. Its translation is CASSRLQGEEAFF.

The count of this clone is one. The rearrangement uses TRBV7-2 and TRBJ2-3; TRBD1 aligns across 8 bases. In germline, CDR1 is SGHTA, CDR2 FQGNSA. The CDR3 has 14 residues. The V and J ends lost 7 bases and 1 base, in that order; junction bases with no gene match: 4. In nucleotides, the CDR3 is TGTGCCAGCACAGACAGGGGTCGCACAGATACGCAGTATTTT. Translated, it gives CASTDRGRTDTQYF.

The chain recombines TRBV14 with TRBJ2-7; tentatively, D is TRBD2 (7 bases). Looked up from germline, CDR1 is SGHDN and CDR2 is FVKESK. Trimming left V 1 base short and J 3 bases short, with 16 bases between. The CDR3 totals 16 residues. This chain's CDR3 is CASSQGPGGGSYEQYF. Here the CDR3 DNA reads TGTGCCAGCAGCCAAGGTCCGGGGGGCGGGAGCTACGAGCAGTACTTC.

This clone was observed a handful of times. DNA for the CDR3: TGTGCCAGCCTCAGTGTGGCCTACGAGCAGTACTTC. It yields the protein CASLSVAYEQYF. The chain joins TRBV28 to TRBJ2-7; D unresolved. The CDR3 runs 12 residues. CDR1 and CDR2 (germline): MDHEN, SYDVKM. V shed 8 bases and J shed 2 bases, with 10 bases lying between them.

This clone has only one observation. CDR3 protein: CASSPQGAGELFF. CDR3 nucleotides: TGTGCCAGCAGTCCACAGGGGGCCGGGGAGCTGTTTTTT. The V gene is TRBV27, the J gene TRBJ2-2; the match to TRBD1 covers 8 bases. The CDR3 consists of 13 residues. Trimming cost V 5 bases and J 6 bases; bases outside gene matches: 2. The germline CDR1 and CDR2 sequences are MNHEY and SMNVEV (reference sequence).

This chain uses TRBV19 with TRBJ1-2, with no clear D. Germline V gene sequence: CDR1 LNHDA, CDR2 SQIVND (reference sequence). V dropped 3 bases and J dropped 4 bases, with 12 bases sitting between them. This CDR3 contains 14 residues. In nucleotides, the CDR3 is TGTGCCAGTAGTATTCCCGGAGGGATCTATGGCTACACCTTC. Amino acid sequence: CASSIPGGIYGYTF.

J is TRBJ1-5 and V is TRBV15, with 8 bases aligning to TRBD1. The CDR3 has 15 residues. V was pared by 0 bases and J by 7 bases, with 5 bases of the junction left unmatched. Per germline, CDR1 LNHNV and CDR2 YYDKDF (reference sequence). Here the CDR3 DNA reads TGTGCCACCAGCAGAGATTTTACAGGGGGACAGCCCCAGCATTTT. This encodes CATSRDFTGGQPQHF.

This chain connects TRBV4-3 to TRBJ2-3; 8 bases agree with TRBD1. The CDR3 spans 15 residues. V dropped 4 bases and J dropped 2; count of bases not matched to a gene: 5. The germline V gene encodes CDR1 LGHNA and CDR2 YSLEER. The DNA of the CDR3 is TGCGCCAGCAGCCCCGGGACAGGTCCCACAGATACGCAGTATTTT. Translation: CASSPGTGPTDTQYF.

The genes are TRBV19 and TRBJ1-1; possible D gene TRBD1, 6 bases. The CDR3 extends over 16 amino acids. The V gene's germline CDR1 is LNHDA and CDR2 SQIVND (reference sequence). V gave up 5 bases and J gave up 8 bases, with 24 bases separating them. The CDR3 DNA follows: TGTGCCAGTAGTTTTGCCGGTACAGGGCGGCTCGAAGAAGCTTTCTTT. The encoded protein is CASSFAGTGRLEEAFF.

The chain uses TRBV30 and TRBJ2-7, with D unclear. V was trimmed by 0 bases and J by 3 bases, leaving 9 bases between them. CDR1 is GTSNPN and CDR2 is SVGIG in the germline V gene (reference sequence). The CDR3 consists of 13 residues. The CDR3 DNA sequence: TGTGCCTGGAGTGTATCCCTCTACTACGAGCAGTACTTC. It is translated as CAWSVSLYYEQYF.

The chain carries TRBV5-4 and TRBJ2-7; D may be TRBD1 or TRBD2 (6 bases each). Germline lookup yields CDR1 SGHNT and CDR2 YYREEE (reference sequence). The CDR3 length is 12 residues. Trimming removed 5 bases from V and 7 bases from J, with 13 bases in between. CDR3 in DNA: TGTGCCAGCAGTTTCGGAGGGGGGGAGCAGTACTTC. It is translated as CASSFGGGEQYF.

This chain uses TRBV2 with TRBJ1-5; D possibly corresponds to TRBD1 (6 bases). The CDR3 length is 14 residues. V was pared by 6 bases and J by 1 base, with 10 bases between. Germline CDR1 SNHLY, CDR2 FYNNEI. DNA for the CDR3: TGTGCCAGCAGGGGGGACACCAGCAATCAGCCCCAGCATTTT. Amino acids: CASRGDTSNQPQHF.

In its sample, this clone was seen a few times. The chain has TRBV11-3 and TRBJ2-7; D gene uncertain. Per germline, CDR1 SGHNT and CDR2 YENEEA. The CDR3 extends over 13 amino acids. Trimming stripped 2 bases from V and 5 bases from J, with 10 bases between. The CDR3 DNA is TGTGCCAGCAGCTTAACACGGTGGGACGAGCAGTACTTC. Residues: CASSLTRWDEQYF.

This rearrangement joins TRBV7-8 to TRBJ1-6; D ambiguous. Germline V gene lookup returns CDR1 SGHVS and CDR2 FQNEAQ. Trimming removed 1 base from V and 6 bases from J, with 7 bases in between. The CDR3 contains 14 residues. This chain's CDR3 is CASSLDKGNSPLHF. CDR3 in DNA: TGTGCCAGCAGCTTAGATAAGGGTAATTCACCCCTCCACTTT.

In nucleotides, the CDR3 is TGTGCCAGTGGGGGCCTGGGCTACGAGCAGTACTTC. Translated: CASGGLGYEQYF. The chain recombines TRBV19 with TRBJ2-7; D is possibly TRBD1 (6 bases). Trimming removed 8 bases from V and 3 bases from J, with 11 bases in between. The V gene's germline CDR1 is LNHDA and CDR2 SQIVND (reference sequence). The CDR3 spans 12 residues.